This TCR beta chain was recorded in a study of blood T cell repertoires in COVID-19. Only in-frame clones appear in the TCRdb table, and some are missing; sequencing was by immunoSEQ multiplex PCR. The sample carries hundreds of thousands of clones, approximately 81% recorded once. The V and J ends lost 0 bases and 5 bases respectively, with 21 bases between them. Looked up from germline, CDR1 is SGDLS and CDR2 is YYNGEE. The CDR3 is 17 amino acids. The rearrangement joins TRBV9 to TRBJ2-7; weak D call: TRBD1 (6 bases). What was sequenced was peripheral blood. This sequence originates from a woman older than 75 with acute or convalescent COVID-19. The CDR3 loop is CASSVAPSGTLQHEQYF. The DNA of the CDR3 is TGTGCCAGCAGCGTAGCCCCCTCCGGGACACTCCAGCACGAGCAGTACTTC.